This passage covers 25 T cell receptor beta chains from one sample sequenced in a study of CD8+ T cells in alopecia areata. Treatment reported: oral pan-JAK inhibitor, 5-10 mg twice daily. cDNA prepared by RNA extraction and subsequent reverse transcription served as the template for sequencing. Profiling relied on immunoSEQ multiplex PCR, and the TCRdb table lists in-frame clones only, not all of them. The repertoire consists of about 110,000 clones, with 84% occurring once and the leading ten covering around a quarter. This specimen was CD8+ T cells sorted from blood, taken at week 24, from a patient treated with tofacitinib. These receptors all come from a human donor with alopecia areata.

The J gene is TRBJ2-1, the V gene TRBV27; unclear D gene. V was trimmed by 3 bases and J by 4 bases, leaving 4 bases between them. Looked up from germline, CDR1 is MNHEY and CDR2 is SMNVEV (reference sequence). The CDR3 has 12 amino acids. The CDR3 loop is CASSLGYNEQFF. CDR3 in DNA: TGTGCCAGCAGTTTGGGTTACAATGAGCAGTTCTTC.

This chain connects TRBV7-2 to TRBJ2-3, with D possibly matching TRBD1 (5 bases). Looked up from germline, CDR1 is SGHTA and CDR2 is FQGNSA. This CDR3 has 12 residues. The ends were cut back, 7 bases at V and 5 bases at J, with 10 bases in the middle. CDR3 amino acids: CASTYRGDTQYF. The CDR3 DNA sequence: TGTGCCAGCACCTATAGGGGAGATACGCAGTATTTT.

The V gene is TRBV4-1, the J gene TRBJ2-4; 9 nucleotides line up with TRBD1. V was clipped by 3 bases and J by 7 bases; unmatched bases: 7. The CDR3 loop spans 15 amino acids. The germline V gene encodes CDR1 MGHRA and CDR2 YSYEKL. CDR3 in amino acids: CASSHLNRGLNIQYF. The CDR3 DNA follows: TGCGCCAGCAGCCACCTAAACAGGGGGCTGAACATTCAGTACTTC.

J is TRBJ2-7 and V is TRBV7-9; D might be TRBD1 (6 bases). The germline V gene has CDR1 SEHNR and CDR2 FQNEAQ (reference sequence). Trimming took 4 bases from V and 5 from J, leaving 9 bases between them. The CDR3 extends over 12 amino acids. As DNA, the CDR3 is TGTGCCAGCAGCTCCTACAGGGACGAGCAGTACTTC. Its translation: CASSSYRDEQYF.

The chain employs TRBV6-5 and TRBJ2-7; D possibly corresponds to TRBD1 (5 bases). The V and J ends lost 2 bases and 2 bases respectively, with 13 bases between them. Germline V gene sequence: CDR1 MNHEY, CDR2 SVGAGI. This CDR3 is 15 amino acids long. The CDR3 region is CASSYSQGLAYEQYF. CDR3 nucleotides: TGTGCCAGCAGTTACAGCCAGGGTTTAGCCTACGAGCAGTACTTC.

CDR3 sequence reads: CASSGPGTGSGSRSSYNEQFF. CDR3 nucleotides: TGTGCCAGTAGTGGTCCGGGGACGGGGTCCGGTAGCCGGAGCTCCTACAATGAGCAGTTCTTC. The chain links TRBV19 to TRBJ2-1; TRBD1 or TRBD2 may be the D gene (5 bases each). The CDR3 extends over 21 amino acids. CDR1 is LNHDA and CDR2 is SQIVND in the germline V gene (reference sequence). The V end lost 5 bases, the J end lost 0 bases, and 29 bases lay between the germline ends.

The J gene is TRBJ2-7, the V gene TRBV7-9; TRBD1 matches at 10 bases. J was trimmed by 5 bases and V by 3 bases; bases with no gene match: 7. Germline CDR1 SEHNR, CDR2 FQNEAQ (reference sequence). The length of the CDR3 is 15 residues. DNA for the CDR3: TGTGCCAGCAGCTTCGCTCCGGACAGGGGGAACGAGCAGTACTTC. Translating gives CASSFAPDRGNEQYF.

The chain's CDR3 is CSVEGDRGMIRTDTQYF. The CDR3 nucleotides read TGCAGCGTTGAGGGGGACAGGGGGATGATAAGAACAGATACGCAGTATTTT. The chain employs TRBV29-1 and TRBJ2-3; 11 bases agree with TRBD1. V was pared by 3 bases and J by 3 bases, with 11 bases of the junction left unmatched. Germline CDR1 reads SQVTM; CDR2 reads ANQGSEA. There are 17 residues in the CDR3.

The CDR3 sequence: CASSLAILAGGQGDTQYF. Written as DNA, the CDR3 is TGTGCCAGCAGCTTAGCGATACTAGCGGGGGGCCAGGGAGATACGCAGTATTTT. The chain couples TRBV7-6 to TRBJ2-3; 12 bases are shared with TRBD2. The CDR3 contains 18 residues. With 0 bases clipped from V and 5 bases from J, the junction kept 9 bases outside the gene matches. Germline lookup yields CDR1 SGHVS and CDR2 FNYEAQ. The whole variable domain, filled in from reference TRBV7-6 and TRBJ2-3, reads GAGVSQSPRYKVTKRGQDVALRCDPISGHVSLYWYRQALGQGPEFLTYFNYEAQQDKSGLPNDRFSAERPEGSISTLTIQRTEQRDSAMYRCASSLAILAGGQGDTQYFGPGTRLTVL.

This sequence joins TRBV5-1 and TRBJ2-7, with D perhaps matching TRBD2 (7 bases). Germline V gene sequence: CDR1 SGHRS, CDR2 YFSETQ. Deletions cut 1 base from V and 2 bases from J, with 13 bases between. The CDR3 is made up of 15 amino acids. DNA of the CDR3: TGCGCCAGCAGCTTGTTGCCGGGGGGCCCCTACGAGCAGTACTTC. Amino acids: CASSLLPGGPYEQYF.

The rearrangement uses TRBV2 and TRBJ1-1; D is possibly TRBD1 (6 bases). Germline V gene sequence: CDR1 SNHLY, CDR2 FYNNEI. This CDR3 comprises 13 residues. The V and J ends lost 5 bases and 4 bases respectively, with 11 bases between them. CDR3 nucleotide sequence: TGTGCCAGCAGTCCGGGGGGCGGCACTGAAGCTTTCTTT. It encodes CASSPGGGTEAFF.

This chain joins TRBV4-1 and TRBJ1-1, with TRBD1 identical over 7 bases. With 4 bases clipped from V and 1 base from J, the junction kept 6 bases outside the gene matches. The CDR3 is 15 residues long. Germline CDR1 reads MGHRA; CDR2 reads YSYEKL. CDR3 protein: CASSLNRGTNTEAFF. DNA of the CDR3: TGCGCCAGCAGCCTCAACAGGGGTACGAACACTGAAGCTTTCTTT.

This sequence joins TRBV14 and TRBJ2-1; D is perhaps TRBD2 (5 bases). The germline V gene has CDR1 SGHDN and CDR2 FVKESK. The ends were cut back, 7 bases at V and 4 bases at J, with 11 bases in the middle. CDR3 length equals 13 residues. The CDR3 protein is CASNPPGYNEQFF. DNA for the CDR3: TGTGCCAGCAATCCTCCGGGATACAATGAGCAGTTCTTC.

In DNA, the CDR3 is TGTGCCAGCAGTCCTACCGGGACAGGGGGCGTTTTGAAAAACACGTTTTTT. Residues: CASSPTGTGGVLKNTFF. The chain is built from TRBV27 and TRBJ1-4; 12 nucleotides align to TRBD1. Germline V gene sequence: CDR1 MNHEY, CDR2 SMNVEV (reference sequence). Trimming took 5 bases from V and 16 from J; bases not matched to a gene: 20. CDR3 size: 17 residues.

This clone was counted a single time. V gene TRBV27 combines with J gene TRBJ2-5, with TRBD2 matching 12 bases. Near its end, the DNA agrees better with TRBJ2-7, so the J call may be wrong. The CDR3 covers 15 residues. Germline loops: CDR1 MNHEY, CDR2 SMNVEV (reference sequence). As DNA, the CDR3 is TGTGCCAGCAGTCTCACTAGCGGGGGGACCTACGAGCAGTACTTC. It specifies CASSLTSGGTYEQYF.

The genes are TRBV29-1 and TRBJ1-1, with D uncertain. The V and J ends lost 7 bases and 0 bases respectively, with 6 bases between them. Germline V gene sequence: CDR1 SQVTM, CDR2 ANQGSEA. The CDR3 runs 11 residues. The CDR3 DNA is TGCAGCGGAGACCTGAACACTGAAGCTTTCTTT. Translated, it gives CSGDLNTEAFF.

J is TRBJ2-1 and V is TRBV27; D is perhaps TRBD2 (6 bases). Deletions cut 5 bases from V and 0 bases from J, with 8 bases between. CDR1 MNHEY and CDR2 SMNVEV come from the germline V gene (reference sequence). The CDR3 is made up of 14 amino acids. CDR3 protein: CASSGGSSYNEQFF. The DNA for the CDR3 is TGTGCCAGCAGTGGAGGGAGCTCCTACAATGAGCAGTTCTTC.

In nucleotides, the CDR3 is TGCGCCAGCAGCCCCGGGACAGGGGTAATCGAGCAGTACTTC. Translated, it gives CASSPGTGVIEQYF. V usage is TRBV4-1 and J usage is TRBJ2-7; 10 positions match TRBD1. CDR1 and CDR2 from the germline V gene are MGHRA and YSYEKL. This CDR3 has 14 amino acids. V trimming: 4 bases; J trimming: 6 bases; junction bases outside the gene matches: 6.

CDR3 nucleotides: TGTGCCAGCAGTTTGGGGAGGACCTACGAGCAGTACTTC. Protein product: CASSLGRTYEQYF. This sequence joins TRBV28 and TRBJ2-7, with a weak D call TRBD2 (6 bases). Germline V gene sequence: CDR1 MDHEN, CDR2 SYDVKM. V was cut by 3 bases and J by 2 bases, with 8 bases left in between. The CDR3 totals 13 residues.

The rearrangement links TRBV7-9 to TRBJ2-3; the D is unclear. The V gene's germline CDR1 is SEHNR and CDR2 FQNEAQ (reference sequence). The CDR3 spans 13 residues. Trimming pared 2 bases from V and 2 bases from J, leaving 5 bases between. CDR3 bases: TGTGCCAGCAGCTTAATATCCACAGATACGCAGTATTTT. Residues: CASSLISTDTQYF.

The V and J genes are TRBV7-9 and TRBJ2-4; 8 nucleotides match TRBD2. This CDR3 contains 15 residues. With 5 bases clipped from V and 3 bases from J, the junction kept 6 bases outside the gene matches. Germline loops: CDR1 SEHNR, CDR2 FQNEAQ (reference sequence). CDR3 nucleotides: TGTGCCAGCAGCCAACCGGGAGGGTACAAAAACATTCAGTACTTC. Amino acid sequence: CASSQPGGYKNIQYF.

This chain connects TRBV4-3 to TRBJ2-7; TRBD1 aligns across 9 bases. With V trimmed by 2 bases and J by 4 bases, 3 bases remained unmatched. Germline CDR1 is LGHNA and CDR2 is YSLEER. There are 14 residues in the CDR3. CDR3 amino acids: CASSQSDRGYEQYF. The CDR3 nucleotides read TGCGCCAGCAGCCAATCGGACAGGGGTTACGAGCAGTACTTC.

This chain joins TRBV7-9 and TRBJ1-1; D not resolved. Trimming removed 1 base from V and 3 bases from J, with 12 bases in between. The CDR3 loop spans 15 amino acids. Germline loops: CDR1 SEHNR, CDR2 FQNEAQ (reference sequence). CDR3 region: CASSLGGREYTEAFF. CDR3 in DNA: TGTGCCAGCAGCTTAGGAGGCAGAGAATACACTGAAGCTTTCTTT. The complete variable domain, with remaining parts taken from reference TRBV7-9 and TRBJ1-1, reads DTGVSQNPRHKITKRGQNVTFRCDPISEHNRLYWYRQTLGQGPEFLTYFQNEAQLEKSRLLSDRFSAERPKGSFSTLEIQRTEQGDSAMYLCASSLGGREYTEAFFGQGTRLTVV.

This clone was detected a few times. CDR3 residues: CASSLASYGETQYF. As DNA, the CDR3 is TGTGCCAGCAGCTTAGCGTCCTACGGGGAGACCCAGTACTTC. The rearrangement links TRBV7-9 to TRBJ2-5, with no clear D. The germline CDR1 and CDR2 sequences are SEHNR and FQNEAQ (reference sequence). V lost 0 bases to trimming and J lost 5 bases, with 10 bases between them. This CDR3 is 14 amino acids long.

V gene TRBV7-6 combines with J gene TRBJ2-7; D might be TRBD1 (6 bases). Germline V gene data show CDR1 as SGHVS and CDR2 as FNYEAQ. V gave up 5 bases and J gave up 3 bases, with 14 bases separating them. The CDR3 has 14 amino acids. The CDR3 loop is CASSPRQVFYEQYF. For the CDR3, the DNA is TGTGCCAGCAGCCCGAGACAGGTTTTCTACGAGCAGTACTTC.